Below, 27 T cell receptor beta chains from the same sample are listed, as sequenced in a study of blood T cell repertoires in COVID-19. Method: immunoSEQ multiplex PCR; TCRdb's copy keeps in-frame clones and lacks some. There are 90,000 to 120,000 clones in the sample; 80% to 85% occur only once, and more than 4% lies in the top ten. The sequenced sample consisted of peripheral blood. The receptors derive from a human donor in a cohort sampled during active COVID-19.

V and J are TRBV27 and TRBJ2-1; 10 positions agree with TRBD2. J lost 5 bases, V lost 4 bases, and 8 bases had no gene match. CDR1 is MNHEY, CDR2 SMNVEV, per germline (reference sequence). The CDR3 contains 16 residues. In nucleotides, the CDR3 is TGTGCCAGCAGTTCGGGACTAGCGCTAATCAACAATGAGCAGTTCTTC. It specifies CASSSGLALINNEQFF.

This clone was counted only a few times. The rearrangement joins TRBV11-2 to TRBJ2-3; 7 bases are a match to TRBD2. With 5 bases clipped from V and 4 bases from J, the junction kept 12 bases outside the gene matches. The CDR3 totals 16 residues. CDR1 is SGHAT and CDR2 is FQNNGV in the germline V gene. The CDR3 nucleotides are TGTGCCAGCAGCCCAATCAGGGACTATCCGGCAGATACGCAGTATTTT. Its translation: CASSPIRDYPADTQYF.

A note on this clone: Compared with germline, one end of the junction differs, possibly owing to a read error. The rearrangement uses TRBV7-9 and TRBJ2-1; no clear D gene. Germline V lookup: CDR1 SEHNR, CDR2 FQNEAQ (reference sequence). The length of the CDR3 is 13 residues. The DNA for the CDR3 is TGTGCCAGCAGCGTTGACTGGAACAATAAGCAGTTCTTC. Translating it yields CASSVDWNNKQFF.

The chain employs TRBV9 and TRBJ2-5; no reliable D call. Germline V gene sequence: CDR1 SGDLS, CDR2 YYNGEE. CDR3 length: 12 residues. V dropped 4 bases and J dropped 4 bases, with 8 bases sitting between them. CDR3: CASSMRGETQYF. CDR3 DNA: TGTGCCAGCAGCATGAGAGGAGAGACCCAGTACTTC.

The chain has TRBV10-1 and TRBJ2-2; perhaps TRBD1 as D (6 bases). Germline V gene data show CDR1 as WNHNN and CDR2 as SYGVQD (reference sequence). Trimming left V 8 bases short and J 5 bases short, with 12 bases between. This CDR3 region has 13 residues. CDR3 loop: CASEGDRTGELFF. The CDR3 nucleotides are TGCGCCAGCGAAGGAGACAGGACCGGGGAGCTGTTTTTT.

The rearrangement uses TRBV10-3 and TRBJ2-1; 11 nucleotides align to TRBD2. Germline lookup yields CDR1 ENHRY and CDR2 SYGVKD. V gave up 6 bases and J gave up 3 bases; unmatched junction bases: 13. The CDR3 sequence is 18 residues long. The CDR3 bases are TGTGCCATCAGCCGGGACGGAACCGGGACTAGCGGCTACAATGAGCAGTTCTTC. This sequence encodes CAISRDGTGTSGYNEQFF.

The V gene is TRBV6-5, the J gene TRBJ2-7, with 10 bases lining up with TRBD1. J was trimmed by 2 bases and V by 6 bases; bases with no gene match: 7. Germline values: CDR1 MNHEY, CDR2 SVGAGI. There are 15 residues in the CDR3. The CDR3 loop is CASRSDRGHPYEQYF. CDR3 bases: TGTGCCAGCAGGAGTGACAGGGGGCACCCCTACGAGCAGTACTTC.

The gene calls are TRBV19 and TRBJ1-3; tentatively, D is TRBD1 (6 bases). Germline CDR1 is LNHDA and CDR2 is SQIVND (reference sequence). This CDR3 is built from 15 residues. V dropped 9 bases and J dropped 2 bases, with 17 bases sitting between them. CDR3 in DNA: TGTGCCAGCTCAAGGGGGTGGCAGCCTGGAAACACCATATATTTT. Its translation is CASSRGWQPGNTIYF.

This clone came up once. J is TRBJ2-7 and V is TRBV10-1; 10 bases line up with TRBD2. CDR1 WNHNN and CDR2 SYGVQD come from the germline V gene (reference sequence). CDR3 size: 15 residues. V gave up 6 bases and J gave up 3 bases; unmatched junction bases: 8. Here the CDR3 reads CASRNPGTSVYEQYF. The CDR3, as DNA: TGCGCCAGCAGGAACCCCGGGACTAGCGTCTACGAGCAGTACTTC.

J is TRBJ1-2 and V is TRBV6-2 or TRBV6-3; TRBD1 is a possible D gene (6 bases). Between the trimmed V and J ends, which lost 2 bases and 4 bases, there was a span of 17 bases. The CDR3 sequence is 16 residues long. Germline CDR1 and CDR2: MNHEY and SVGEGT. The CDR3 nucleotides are TGTGCCAGCAGTTACATCGCAGGGGCCTCACTCTATGGCTACACCTTC. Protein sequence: CASSYIAGASLYGYTF.

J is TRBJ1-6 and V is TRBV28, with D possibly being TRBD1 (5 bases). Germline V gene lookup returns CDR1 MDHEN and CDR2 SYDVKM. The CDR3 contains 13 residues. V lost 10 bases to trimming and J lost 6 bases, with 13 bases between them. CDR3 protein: CATQAQGNSPLHF. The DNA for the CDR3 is TGTGCCACCCAAGCCCAGGGTAATTCACCCCTCCACTTT.

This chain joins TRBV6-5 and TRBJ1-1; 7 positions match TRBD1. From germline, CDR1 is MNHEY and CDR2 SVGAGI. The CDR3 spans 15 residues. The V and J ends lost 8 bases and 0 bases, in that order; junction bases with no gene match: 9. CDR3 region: CASYRGGQLNTEAFF. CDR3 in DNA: TGTGCCAGCTATAGAGGGGGACAGTTGAACACTGAAGCTTTCTTT.

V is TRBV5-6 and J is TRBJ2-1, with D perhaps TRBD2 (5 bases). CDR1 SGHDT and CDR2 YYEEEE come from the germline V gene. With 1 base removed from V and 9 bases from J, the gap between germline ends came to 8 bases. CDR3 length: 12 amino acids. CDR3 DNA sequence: TGTGCCAGCAGCTTGAGTGGAGGTGAGCAGTTCTTC. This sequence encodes CASSLSGGEQFF.

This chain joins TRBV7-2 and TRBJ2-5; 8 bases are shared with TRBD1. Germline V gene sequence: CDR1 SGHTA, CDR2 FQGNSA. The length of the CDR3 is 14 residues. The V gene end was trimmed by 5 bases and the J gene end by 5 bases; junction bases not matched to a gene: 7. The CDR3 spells CASSARGQAETQYF. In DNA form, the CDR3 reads TGTGCCAGCAGCGCCCGGGGACAGGCGGAGACCCAGTACTTC.

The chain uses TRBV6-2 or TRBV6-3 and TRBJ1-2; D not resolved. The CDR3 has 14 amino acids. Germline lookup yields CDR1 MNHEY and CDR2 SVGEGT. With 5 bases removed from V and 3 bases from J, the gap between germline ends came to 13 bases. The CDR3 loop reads CASSPAESYYGYTF. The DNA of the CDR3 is TGTGCCAGCAGTCCCGCGGAGAGTTACTATGGCTACACCTTC.

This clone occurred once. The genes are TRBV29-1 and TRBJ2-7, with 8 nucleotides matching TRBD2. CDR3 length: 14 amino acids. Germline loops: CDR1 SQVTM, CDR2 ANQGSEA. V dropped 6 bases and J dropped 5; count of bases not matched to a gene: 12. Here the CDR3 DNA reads TGCAGCGTCGCCACTTCCAGCGGGGGTAACGAGCAGTACTTC. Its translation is CSVATSSGGNEQYF.

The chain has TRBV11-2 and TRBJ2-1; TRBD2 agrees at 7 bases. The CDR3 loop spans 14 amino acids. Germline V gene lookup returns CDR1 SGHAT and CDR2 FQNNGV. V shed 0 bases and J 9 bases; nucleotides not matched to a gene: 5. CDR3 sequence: CASSLEVGRGEQFF. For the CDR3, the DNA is TGTGCCAGCAGCTTAGAGGTGGGGAGGGGTGAGCAGTTCTTC.

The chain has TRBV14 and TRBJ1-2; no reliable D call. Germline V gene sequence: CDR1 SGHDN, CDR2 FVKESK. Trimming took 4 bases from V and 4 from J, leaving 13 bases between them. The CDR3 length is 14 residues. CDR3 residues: CASSLGLSTYGYTF. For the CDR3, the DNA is TGTGCCAGCAGCCTTGGACTCTCTACCTATGGCTACACCTTC.

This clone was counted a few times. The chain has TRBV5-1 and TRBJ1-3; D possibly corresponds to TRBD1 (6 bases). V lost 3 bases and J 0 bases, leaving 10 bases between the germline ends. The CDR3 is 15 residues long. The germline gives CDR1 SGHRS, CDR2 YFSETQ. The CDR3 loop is CASSSQGVSGNTIYF. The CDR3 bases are TGCGCCAGCAGCTCACAGGGCGTCTCTGGAAACACCATATATTTT. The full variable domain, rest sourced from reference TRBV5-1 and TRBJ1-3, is KAGVTQTPRYLIKTRGQQVTLSCSPISGHRSVSWYQQTPGQGLQFLFEYFSETQRNKGNFPGRFSGRQFSNSRSEMNVSTLELGDSALYLCASSSQGVSGNTIYFGEGSWLTVV.

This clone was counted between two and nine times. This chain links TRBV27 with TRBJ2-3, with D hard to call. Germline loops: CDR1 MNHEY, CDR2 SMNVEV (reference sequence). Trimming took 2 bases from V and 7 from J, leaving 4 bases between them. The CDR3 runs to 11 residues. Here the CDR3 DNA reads TGTGCCAGCAGTTTAGGGCATACGCAGTATTTT. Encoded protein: CASSLGHTQYF.

CDR3 loop: CASSQARDGRGDMWQYF. The DNA for the CDR3 is TGCGCCAGCAGCCAGGCTCGCGACGGGAGGGGTGATATGTGGCAGTACTTC. The chain is built from TRBV4-1 and TRBJ2-7, with TRBD2 matching 8 bases. This CDR3 is built from 17 residues. V gave up 3 bases and J gave up 9 bases; unmatched junction bases: 19. CDR1 and CDR2 (germline): MGHRA, YSYEKL.

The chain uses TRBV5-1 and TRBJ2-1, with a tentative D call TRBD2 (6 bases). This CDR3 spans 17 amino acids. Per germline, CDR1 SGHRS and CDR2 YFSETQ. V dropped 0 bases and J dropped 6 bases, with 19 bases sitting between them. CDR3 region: CASSLEERAWGTNEQFF. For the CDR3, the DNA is TGCGCCAGCAGCTTGGAGGAGCGGGCCTGGGGAACCAATGAGCAGTTCTTC.

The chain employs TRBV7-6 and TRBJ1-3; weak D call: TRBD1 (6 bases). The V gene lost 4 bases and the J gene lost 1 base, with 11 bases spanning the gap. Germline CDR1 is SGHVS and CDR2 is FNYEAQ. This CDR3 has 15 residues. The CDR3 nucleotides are TGTGCCAGCAGCTGGGGGCAGGGATCTGGAAACACCATATATTTT. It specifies CASSWGQGSGNTIYF.

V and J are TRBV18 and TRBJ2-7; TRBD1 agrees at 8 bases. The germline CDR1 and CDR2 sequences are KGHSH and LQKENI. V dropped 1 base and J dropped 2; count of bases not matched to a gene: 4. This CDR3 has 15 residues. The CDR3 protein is CASSPRTGMAYEQYF. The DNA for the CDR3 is TGTGCCAGCTCACCACGGACAGGGATGGCCTACGAGCAGTACTTC.

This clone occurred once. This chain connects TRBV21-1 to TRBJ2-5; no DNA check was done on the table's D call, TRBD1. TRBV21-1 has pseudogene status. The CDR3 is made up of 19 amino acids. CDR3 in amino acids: CASEDRGRRDPGGEETQYF. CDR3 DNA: TGTGCCAGCGAGGACAGGGGGCGAAGAGACCCAGGGGGCGAAGAGACCCAGTACTTC.

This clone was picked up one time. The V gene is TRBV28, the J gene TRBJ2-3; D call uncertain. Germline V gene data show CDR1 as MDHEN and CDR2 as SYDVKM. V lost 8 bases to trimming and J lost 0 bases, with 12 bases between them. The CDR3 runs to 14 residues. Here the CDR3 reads CASLRATSTDTQYF. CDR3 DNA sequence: TGTGCCAGCCTGCGCGCCACTAGCACAGATACGCAGTATTTT.

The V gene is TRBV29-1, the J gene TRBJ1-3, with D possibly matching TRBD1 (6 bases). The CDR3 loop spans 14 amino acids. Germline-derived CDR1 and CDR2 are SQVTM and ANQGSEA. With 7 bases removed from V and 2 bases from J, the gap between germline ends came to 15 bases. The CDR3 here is CSAAIRGAGNTIYF. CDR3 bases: TGCAGCGCCGCCATCAGGGGCGCTGGAAACACCATATATTTT.